This T cell receptor beta chain comes out of a study of CDR3 diversity in severe acne (dated by TCRdb to between 2017 and 2020). Reading the germline V gene gives CDR1 SGHRS and CDR2 YFSETQ. At the junction V is shortened by 4 bases and J by 3 bases; bases outside the gene matches: 8. Including the terminal cysteine and phenylalanine, the CDR3 comprises 16 residues. The entry retains the CDR3 DNA only, 48 bases that are in frame from base 1. Receptor libraries were prepared by PCR. Sequencer: Illumina HiSeq 2000. In TCRdb, the public reads were trimmed at Q25 with fastp and aligned with MiXCR, with productive beta chains retained. Records with the same CDR3 protein are collapsed into one entry carrying the most frequent genes and DNA. In all, the sample holds some 84,000 distinct CDR3 sequences, and roughly 52% of those were seen once. Of the sample, around a tenth is held by the ten largest clones.

Concerning this clonotype itself: Its binding antigen is unknown. Base qualities were left out, and no much larger clone turns up one base away.

The chain employs TRBV5-1 and TRBJ2-2, with 8 bases in between that match TRBD2. The sample was blood. This TCR was recovered from a male donor in good health, serving as a control. DNA sequence: TGCGCCAGCAGCATCGCCGGGACTAGTGACACCGGGGAGCTGTTTTTT. The resulting protein is CASSIAGTSDTGELFF.